This is a list of T cell receptor beta chains from one sample in a study of T cell repertoires in cytomegalovirus infection. These receptors have no known antigen. TCRdb re-derived calls from the reads in MiXCR, one entry per CDR3 protein. The data contain about 120,000 distinct CDR3 sequences, about 9.4% of them singletons. Sequenced: PBMCs, sequenced either directly or after in vitro stimulation (not recorded which). The source is a human donor in good health (CMV status not recorded). Some clones in this sample may be carry-over from other donors' samples. Each CDR3 is given with its conserved first and last residue. The D gene is left open where the match is weak. Expanded clones are given a class, and other clones once, few, many or no size at all.

D,J,V,size,CDR3,DNA
NA,TRBJ2-3,TRBV28,many,CASIRRDQGYSSTDTQYF,TGTGCCAGCATCAGGAGGGACCAGGGATATTCTAGCACAGATACGCAGTATTTT
NA,TRBJ2-3,TRBV19,NA,CASSTRLGFGTQYF,TGTGCCAGTAGTACCCGCTTGGGGTTCGGTACGCAGTATTTT
NA,TRBJ1-3,TRBV11-2,NA,CASSLSGGGNTIYF,TGTGCCAGCAGCTTATCGGGTGGCGGAAACACCATATATTTT
NA,TRBJ1-6,TRBV6-5,NA,CATRGGGRNSPLHF,TGTGCCACCCGAGGGGGAGGGCGGAACTCACCCCTCCACTTT
NA,TRBJ2-1,TRBV5-4,NA,CASSLGSVGSEQFF,TGTGCCAGCAGCTTGGGGTCCGTAGGTTCCGAGCAGTTCTTC
TRBD1,TRBJ1-5,TRBV5-1,NA,CASRRDTGGNQPQHF,TGCGCCAGCAGGAGGGATACAGGGGGCAATCAGCCCCAGCATTTT
TRBD2,TRBJ2-5,TRBV5-1,many,CASSLGSGSSETQYF,TGCGCCAGCAGCTTGGGTAGCGGGAGCAGCGAGACCCAGTACTTC
TRBD2,TRBJ2-5,TRBV27,NA,CASSSWTSGRAEETQYF,TGTGCCAGCAGTTCCTGGACTAGCGGGAGGGCCGAGGAGACCCAGTACTTC
TRBD2,TRBJ2-1,TRBV7-2,few,CASSPSSGTVYEQFF,TGTGCCAGCAGCCCATCTAGCGGGACCGTCTATGAGCAGTTCTTC
NA,TRBJ1-2,TRBV20-1,NA,CSARDSTGRTGGYTF,TGCAGTGCTAGAGATAGTACAGGTCGGACCGGGGGCTACACCTTC
TRBD2,TRBJ2-5,TRBV29-1,few,CSVVAGAAETQYF,TGCAGCGTCGTAGCGGGAGCGGCGGAGACCCAGTACTTC
NA,TRBJ2-5,TRBV10-3,few,CAISVGDSETQYF,TGTGCCATCAGTGTAGGGGATTCGGAGACCCAGTACTTC
TRBD2,TRBJ2-7,TRBV20-1,few,CSAHGLAESYEQYF,TGCAGTGCACACGGACTAGCGGAGTCCTACGAGCAGTACTTC
NA,TRBJ2-1,TRBV5-4,NA,CASSVTVSYNEQFF,TGTGCCAGCAGCGTGACAGTTTCCTACAATGAGCAGTTCTTC
TRBD1,TRBJ2-6,TRBV10-3,many,CAIRTGVNAGANVLTF,TGTGCCATCCGGACAGGGGTAAATGCTGGGGCCAACGTCCTGACTTTC
TRBD2,TRBJ2-1,TRBV6-5,many,CASSYLEGRGEQFF,TGTGCCAGCAGTTACCTCGAAGGGAGGGGTGAGCAGTTCTTC
NA,TRBJ2-2,TRBV3-1,NA,CASSQDRGLAPGIGELFF,TGTGCCAGCAGCCAAGATCGGGGGCTAGCACCTGGCATCGGGGAGCTGTTTTTT
NA,TRBJ2-1,TRBV9,few,CASSVAGLHRDEQFF,TGTGCCAGCAGCGTAGCGGGACTGCATCGGGATGAGCAGTTCTTC
NA,TRBJ2-5,TRBV11-3,NA,CASSLDPTAKTQYF,TGTGCCAGCAGCTTAGATCCAACAGCTAAAACCCAGTACTTC
TRBD2,TRBJ2-1,TRBV6-5,many,CATVAGPYNEQFF,TGTGCCACTGTAGCGGGGCCCTACAATGAGCAGTTCTTC
NA,TRBJ2-1,TRBV5-4,many,CASSTDLYNEQFF,TGTGCCAGCAGCACCGACCTCTACAATGAGCAGTTCTTC
TRBD2,TRBJ2-5,TRBV7-2,few,CAVGGRGTGETQYF,TGTGCAGTCGGCGGGAGAGGGACCGGGGAGACCCAGTACTTC
NA,TRBJ1-1,TRBV7-3,many,CASSIQGTASEAFF,TGTGCCAGCAGCATCCAGGGTACGGCTTCTGAAGCTTTCTTT
NA,TRBJ1-1,TRBV6-2/TRBV6-3,few,CASSYFAGSAEAFF,TGTGCCAGCAGTTACTTCGCAGGGAGCGCTGAAGCTTTCTTT
NA,TRBJ2-2,TRBV12-3/TRBV12-4,few,CASSLVSWNTGELFF,TGTGCCAGCAGTTTAGTATCCTGGAACACCGGGGAGCTGTTTTTT
TRBD1,TRBJ2-1,TRBV6-2/TRBV6-3,many,CASRPRDRVTYNEQFF,TGTGCCAGCAGGCCCCGGGACAGGGTCACCTACAATGAGCAGTTCTTC
TRBD2,TRBJ2-6,TRBV7-9,many,CASSLAVRTSGPSGANVLTF,TGTGCCAGCAGCTTAGCGGTGAGGACTAGCGGGCCCTCTGGGGCCAACGTCCTGACTTTC
NA,TRBJ2-4,TRBV6-5,many,CASSPALGLAKNIQYF,TGTGCCAGCAGCCCAGCCCTGGGACTAGCCAAAAACATTCAGTACTTC
NA,TRBJ1-1,TRBV20-1,NA,CSAAGTEAFF,TGCAGTGCTGCAGGGACTGAAGCTTTCTTT
NA,TRBJ2-1,TRBV7-2,many,CASIPWEGASNEQFF,TGTGCCAGCATCCCTTGGGAAGGGGCCTCCAATGAGCAGTTCTTC
NA,TRBJ2-2,TRBV7-6,few,CASSLLYTGELFF,TGTGCCAGCAGCTTACTCTACACCGGGGAGCTGTTTTTT